Here is one TCR beta chain with its context. It lacks a known antigen. No base qualities exist here, and no much larger clone lies one base off it. These data are taken from a study of PD-L1 blockade in urothelial cancer (dated by TCRdb to about 2017). Background for the entire study: Every patient began therapy in 2014 and was given atezolizumab 1,200 mg intravenously every 3 weeks. Blood samples yielded a median of around 150,000 T cells and 65,000 to 95,000 unique TCRs, with median clonality 0.080. Durable clinical benefit was defined as progression-free survival longer than 6 months, and TCR features were also tested against progression-free and overall survival. The study was an exploratory multi-omic analysis of somatic, immune and clinical correlates of response to PD-L1 blockade with atezolizumab in urothelial cancer. Blood samples were analyzed 3 weeks after the start of treatment (second dose) and 6 weeks after the start of treatment. Pretreatment tumor samples and matched peripheral blood, collected serially before and after atezolizumab treatment, underwent TCR sequencing. In the same patients, pretreatment tumors underwent whole exome sequencing and RNA sequencing in addition to TCR sequencing. Under ten patients reached durable clinical benefit, while roughly 22 patients did not. Patients had an ECOG performance status of 0 or 1 and had received between 0 and 3 prior chemotherapy regimens. Pretreatment blood TCR-seq was available for 27 to 30 patients, at least one posttreatment blood collection was obtained for around 25 patients, and tumor TCR-seq was available for around 25 patients. Twenty-five of 29 patients were identified as males with urothelial cancer of bladder origin, and a prior smoking history was reported by 18 of 29 patients. Results and caveats for the whole study, not just this receptor: Improved progression-free and overall survival was found to be associated with pretreatment peripheral blood TCR clonality below the median. At 3 weeks after the start of treatment, tumor-associated TCR clones in peripheral blood had expanded more in patients with durable benefit (n of about 20, p = 0.022). Small sample size (n ≈ 30) and many exploratory analyses mean the results are intended to be hypothesis-generating.

Per the germline V gene, SGHTA is the CDR1 and FQGNSA is the CDR2. From cysteine to phenylalanine, the CDR3 is 15 amino acids long. Only the CDR3 portion is preserved as DNA: 45 bases, with reading frame beginning at the first base. From V the trimming removes 1 base and from J it removes 5 bases, while the gene matches leave 6 bases of the junction unaccounted for. Synthetic TCR analog templates were spiked into each PCR to estimate absolute template abundance from read counts. The immunoSEQ assay used bias-controlled V and J gene primers to amplify TCRbeta CDR3 regions from genomic DNA. Rearranged TCRbeta segments were sequenced at approximately 20X coverage. The authors' analysis ran thus. Sequencing errors were corrected by clustering, and CDR3s were annotated against IMGT so that V, D and J genes could be assigned. Downstream analyses used only productive TCRbeta rearrangements, leaving out any out-of-frame or stop-codon sequences. Clonality was calculated as one minus the Shannon entropy normalized by the log of the number of unique productive sequences. Clones differing between time points or between blood and tumor were identified by Fisher's exact test with Benjamini-Hochberg correction at adjusted p below 0.01. As stored in TCRdb, this immuneACCESS dataset retains in-frame rearrangements with V and J assigned. A fraction of the clones does not appear; measured against another copy, unresolved V genes explain less than half of the discrepancy, and the remainder lacks a known reason. D and trimming were read from the DNA, whereas the V and J calls and clone size are those reported in that table. A total of tens of thousands of clones appear in this sample, around three quarters of them only once. The top ten hold more than 3.5% of the sample.

The cohort comprised around 30 patients with locally advanced or metastatic urothelial carcinoma treated at Memorial Sloan Kettering on a trial protocol. Peripheral blood mononuclear cells were collected pretreatment and during treatment, with between 1 and 8 total time points obtained per patient. The Qiagen DNeasy Blood extraction kit was used to purify genomic DNA from total PBMCs and tumor samples. PBMCs were collected pretreatment and during treatment and were isolated and stored as previously described. Rearrangement joined TRBV7-2 to TRBJ2-3; 7 bases in the junction line up with TRBD1. The specimen was PBMCs, collected around atezolizumab (anti-PD-L1) treatment. The clonotype originates from a man between 65 and 79 years old with urothelial cancer. The DNA sequence reads TGTGCCAGCAGCTTAGGAGGGACAGAGGGAGATACGCAGTATTTT. It translates as CASSLGGTEGDTQYF. Supplemented by the reference TRBV7-2 and TRBJ2-3 proteins around the CDR3, the complete variable domain is GAGVSQSPSNKVTEKGKDVELRCDPISGHTALYWYRQSLGQGLEFLIYFQGNSAPDKSGLPSDRFSAERTGGSVSTLTIQRTQQEDSAVYLCASSLGGTEGDTQYFGPGTRLTVL.